This T cell receptor (beta chain) was obtained from a study of T cells after posttransplantation cyclophosphamide (dated by TCRdb to about 2016). For the wider study: Using TRB sequencing, the study followed how the T cell repertoire reconstituted after myeloablative bone marrow transplantation in which posttransplantation cyclophosphamide served as GVHD prophylaxis. Antigen receptor sequencing covered samples from some 36 PTCy-treated patients and around 15 of their related bone marrow donors. Blood from all 35 or so PTCy patients with 1-year posttransplant specimens was subjected to TRB sequencing. TRB sequencing was also done on up to 3 additional blood samples from 2 to 5.2 years after transplant in 3 patients, and on pretransplant blood from several patients. Because TRA and TRB clonality correlated tightly in roughly nine samples, later TCR analyses were limited to TRB. Public TRB sequences were checked against a database of over 3,500 sequences associated with responses to pathogens, tumor antigens, self-antigens and alloantigens.

The full study reports these points: At 1-2 months, donor-recipient similarity was low but rose over the first year, and the later blood repertoires were often dominated by donor CD8+ memory clones. Across more than 40 patients, TRB clonality was highly associated with recipient CMV seropositivity and CMV reactivation, and diversity in PTCy patients was similar to diversity in CNI/methotrexate controls. The TRB repertoires of T cells infiltrating skin or GI tract showed only limited overlap with the TRB repertoires of T cells in blood.

TRB sequencing used genomic DNA with the immunoSEQ assay at survey resolution or the hsTCRB kit. Processing in the source paper ran as follows. Initial read processing used immunoSEQ software, and repertoire analyses used the LymphoSeq R package. Clonality was computed as 1 minus normalized Shannon entropy; Gini coefficient was also calculated for each TRB dataset. Phenotypes of unsorted samples were inferred by mapping TRB sequences from sorted subsets of the recipient or donor onto unsorted samples of the same recipient. TCRdb stores this immuneACCESS table with in-frame sequences only. Part of the clones is absent; in the studies checked, under half of the shortfall reflects unresolved V genes, and no reason is known for the rest. Clone size and the V and J calls come from that table; the DNA yielded D and trimming. The sample data list roughly 4,600 clones, and 82% of these were observed just once. Together, the top ten hold more than 20% of the sample.

The table lists this clone with a few counts. It has no known antigen specificity. No per-base quality is available; no much larger clone lies one base away. CDR1 ENHRY and CDR2 SYGVKD were looked up in the germline V gene. The trim is 2 bases for V and 0 bases for J, with a gap of 8 bases between the germline ends. Reading from cysteine to phenylalanine, the CDR3 counts 15 amino acids. Only the CDR3 DNA stays, 45 bases, in frame from base 1. The control cohort was about a dozen patients given myeloablative marrow transplants with methotrexate plus a calcineurin inhibitor, sampled 1 year after transplant. Mononuclear cells from peripheral blood and bone marrow were separated by Ficoll-Hypaque density centrifugation and then cryopreserved.

Recombination linked TRBV10-3 to TRBJ1-3; matching of 5 bases hints at TRBD1 as the D gene. The clonotype was recovered from a male patient in his 40s who received an allogeneic stem cell transplant from an unrelated donor, was CMV-positive, and had chronic GVHD only. In transplant recipients, some T cells may be of donor rather than host origin. The sample here was PBMCs, taken after an allogeneic stem cell transplant with a calcineurin inhibitor and methotrexate. The DNA reads TGTGCCATCAGTGAGGGGGGGAGCTCTGGAAACACCATATATTTT. The resulting protein is CAISEGGSSGNTIYF.